This T cell receptor (beta chain) emerged from a study of Ad26.COV2.S vaccination and SARS-CoV-2 variants. From germline, CDR1 is MNHEY and CDR2 SVGAGI. After removal of 4 bases from V and 0 bases from J, the junction contained 2 bases not matched to a gene. The CDR3 contains 15 residues. Sequencing used immunoSEQ multiplex PCR; TCRdb keeps in-frame clones, though not all of them. Among roughly 390,000 clones listed, about 85% were seen once. General study points: People who got the vaccine or the placebo had similar non-spike TCR breadth. Reported findings describe substantial breadth in spike-specific CD8+ and CD4+ T cell responses following vaccination.

Concerning this clone itself: As yet, its antigen is unknown.

Specified treatment: around 19 received Ad26.COV2.S at low or high dose, single or two shots; about 5 received placebo; per-sample allocation not given. Sampling took place 63 days after the first vaccine or placebo injection. The sequence came from a person between 18 and 65 years old who received the Ad26.COV2.S COVID-19 vaccine or a placebo. The rearrangement uses TRBV6-5 and TRBJ2-3, with 9 bases aligning to TRBD1. This specimen consisted of peripheral blood, obtained in a trial of Ad26.COV2.S vaccine versus placebo. The CDR3: CASSSDRGSTDTQYF. The CDR3 nucleotides read TGTGCCAGCAGTTCGGACAGGGGAAGCACAGATACGCAGTATTTT.